Presented here are 20 T cell receptor beta chains from one specimen sequenced in a study of vaccination and CD4 T cells after COVID-19. For these receptors, no antigen is known. Scientists ran DNA taken from cultured CD4+ T cells through the Oncomine TCR Beta short-read assay for sequencing. TCRdb redid the calling of the PCR reads with MiXCR, one entry per CDR3 protein. Among around 26,000 distinct CDR3 sequences listed, under 70% were seen once. The treatment denotes: roughly 11-day PBMC culture with coronavirus spike peptide pools or control peptides (ViraFEST assay). Sequenced: CD4+ T cells from blood, cultured in vitro. These receptors were obtained from a human donor who had recovered from COVID-19.

This chain joins TRBV19 and TRBJ2-3; 9 nucleotides line up with TRBD2. V dropped 5 bases and J dropped 6; count of bases not matched to a gene: 12. Germline lookup yields CDR1 LNHDA and CDR2 SQIVND (reference sequence). The CDR3 has 16 amino acids. For the CDR3, the DNA is TGTGCCAGTAGTCTCGGGGCTAGCGGGGCCTATGATACGCAGTATTTT. Its translation: CASSLGASGAYDTQYF.

The gene calls are TRBV27 and TRBJ1-2, with D unclear. Germline-derived CDR1 and CDR2 are MNHEY and SMNVEV (reference sequence). This CDR3 has 13 amino acids. Trimming removed 5 bases at V and 2 bases at J, with 9 bases between. The CDR3 reads CASSDPPNYGYTF. The CDR3 nucleotides read TGTGCCAGCAGTGACCCCCCCAACTATGGCTACACCTTC.

This clonotype was detected only once. The rearrangement uses TRBV6-1 and TRBJ1-5, with TRBD1 matching 7 bases. Per germline, CDR1 MNHNS and CDR2 SASEGT. V lost 8 bases, J lost 3 bases, and 7 bases stayed unmatched. The CDR3 is made up of 14 amino acids. The CDR3 reads CASVRTGHNQPQHF. The CDR3 DNA reads TGTGCCAGCGTGAGGACAGGTCACAATCAGCCCCAGCATTTT.

The J gene is TRBJ1-1, the V gene TRBV28; 12 bases align to TRBD1. V lost 6 bases to trimming and J lost 11 bases; unmatched junction nucleotides: 10. There are 14 residues in the CDR3. The germline CDR1 and CDR2 sequences are MDHEN and SYDVKM. The CDR3 loop reads CASRGTGGQVKAFF. The CDR3 DNA sequence: TGTGCCAGCAGGGGGACAGGGGGCCAGGTGAAGGCTTTCTTT.

The CDR3 spells CASGRSLGGIYGYTF. CDR3 bases: TGTGCCAGCGGCCGCTCCCTAGGGGGGATCTATGGCTACACCTTC. This chain uses TRBV6-2 or TRBV6-3 with TRBJ1-2, with D possibly being TRBD1 (6 bases). Between the trimmed V and J ends, which lost 8 bases and 4 bases, there was a span of 20 bases. Germline CDR1 and CDR2: MNHEY and SVGEGT. The CDR3 totals 15 residues.

The rearrangement links TRBV2 to TRBJ2-5; 15 bases map to TRBD2. The V gene's germline CDR1 is SNHLY and CDR2 FYNNEI. The V gene end was trimmed by 6 bases and the J gene end by 4 bases; junction bases not matched to a gene: 9. The CDR3 is made up of 17 amino acids. The CDR3 sequence is CASRRGGLAGGGETQYF. The CDR3 nucleotides read TGTGCCAGCAGGAGGGGGGGACTAGCGGGAGGAGGAGAGACCCAGTACTTC.

CDR3 region: CASSLTQGTSGAYEQYF. As DNA, the CDR3 is TGCGCCAGCAGCTTAACACAGGGGACTAGCGGGGCCTACGAGCAGTACTTC. The chain recombines TRBV5-1 with TRBJ2-7; TRBD2 matches 13 bases. Germline V gene sequence: CDR1 SGHRS, CDR2 YFSETQ. This CDR3 is built from 17 residues. V dropped 2 bases and J dropped 2; count of bases not matched to a gene: 7. The whole variable domain, remainder taken from reference TRBV5-1 and TRBJ2-7, is KAGVTQTPRYLIKTRGQQVTLSCSPISGHRSVSWYQQTPGQGLQFLFEYFSETQRNKGNFPGRFSGRQFSNSRSEMNVSTLELGDSALYLCASSLTQGTSGAYEQYFGPGTRLTVT.

The V gene is TRBV6-5, the J gene TRBJ1-2; 8 nucleotides agree with TRBD1. CDR1 is MNHEY and CDR2 is SVGAGI in the germline V gene. V trimming: 2 bases; J trimming: 7 bases; junction bases outside the gene matches: 6. The CDR3 extends over 14 amino acids. Here the CDR3 DNA reads TGTGCCAGCAGTTACACAGGGGGGGCGGCTGGCTACACCTTC. Translated: CASSYTGGAAGYTF.

This chain joins TRBV18 and TRBJ2-1; 12 bases match TRBD2. In germline, CDR1 is KGHSH, CDR2 LQKENI. Trimming removed 2 bases from V and 10 bases from J; junction bases left unmatched: 9. The CDR3 has 16 residues. CDR3: CASSPIWASGREEQFF. The CDR3 DNA sequence: TGTGCCAGCTCACCAATATGGGCTAGCGGGAGGGAAGAGCAGTTCTTC.

The chain couples TRBV11-3 to TRBJ2-5, with 10 bases matching TRBD2. Germline V gene sequence: CDR1 SGHNT, CDR2 YENEEA. CDR3 length: 15 residues. V lost 1 base and J lost 1; bases outside the gene matches: 0. The CDR3 here is CASSLGLAGQETQYF. The CDR3 DNA sequence: TGTGCCAGCAGCTTAGGACTAGCGGGCCAAGAGACCCAGTACTTC.

V gene TRBV7-6 combines with J gene TRBJ1-2; unclear D gene. Trimming left V 2 bases short and J 0 bases short, with 10 bases between. Germline V gene sequence: CDR1 SGHVS, CDR2 FNYEAQ. The CDR3 totals 15 residues. Here the CDR3 DNA reads TGTGCCAGCAGCTTAAATCCCAGAACTAACTATGGCTACACCTTC. Amino acids: CASSLNPRTNYGYTF.

The genes are TRBV7-3 and TRBJ2-5, with no clear D. The CDR3 loop spans 13 amino acids. V shed 3 bases and J shed 2 bases, with 7 bases lying between them. In germline, CDR1 is SGHTA, CDR2 FQGTGA. The CDR3 sequence is CASSFGPQETQYF. The CDR3 DNA sequence: TGTGCCAGCAGCTTCGGGCCACAAGAGACCCAGTACTTC.

This clonotype was observed a few times. The chain carries TRBV20-1 and TRBJ1-5; no clear D. Per the germline V gene, CDR1 is DFQATT and CDR2 is SNEGSKA (reference sequence). This CDR3 is built from 11 residues. V was clipped by 0 bases and J by 7 bases, with 4 bases between them. The CDR3 DNA follows: TGCAGTGCTAGAGAGGGGCAGCCCCAGCATTTT. Amino acid sequence: CSAREGQPQHF.

This clonotype was detected only a few times. Here the CDR3 reads CASSIGGNDYGYTF. The CDR3 DNA reads TGTGCCAGTAGTATAGGAGGGAACGACTATGGCTACACCTTC. This chain connects TRBV19 to TRBJ1-2; unclear D gene. The length of the CDR3 is 14 residues. Trimming removed 1 base from V and 3 bases from J, with 9 bases in between. Per the germline V gene, CDR1 is LNHDA and CDR2 is SQIVND (reference sequence).

This chain uses TRBV12-3 or TRBV12-4 with TRBJ2-7; 9 bases are a match to TRBD1. The CDR3 loop spans 15 amino acids. The J segment lost 4 bases and the V segment lost 3 bases, leaving 7 bases of the junction unmatched. The CDR3 region has the DNA TGTGCCAGCAGTTTCCCCGGGGGACAGGGTTACGAGCAGTACTTC. Translating it yields CASSFPGGQGYEQYF.

The chain employs TRBV15 and TRBJ1-5, with TRBD1 identical over 7 bases. Germline CDR1 and CDR2: LNHNV and YYDKDF (reference sequence). The CDR3 length is 17 residues. Trimming cost V 0 bases and J 3 bases; bases outside gene matches: 8. CDR3 loop: CATSRDPRDRSNQPQHF. CDR3 DNA: TGTGCCACCAGCAGAGATCCCAGGGACAGATCCAATCAGCCCCAGCATTTT.

The chain uses TRBV6-2 or TRBV6-3 and TRBJ2-3; 10 nucleotides line up with TRBD2. V was pared by 6 bases and J by 5 bases, with 8 bases of the junction left unmatched. The CDR3 has 15 residues. The germline V gene encodes CDR1 MNHEY and CDR2 SVGEGT. The CDR3 nucleotides are TGTGCCAGCAGGGCACTAGCGGGGCGGGGAGATACGCAGTATTTT. Its translation: CASRALAGRGDTQYF.

V is TRBV12-3 or TRBV12-4 and J is TRBJ1-6, with 9 bases that match TRBD1. The CDR3 length is 15 residues. V lost 5 bases and J lost 7; bases outside the gene matches: 6. The DNA for the CDR3 is TGTGCCAGCAGTCAGGGGACAGGGATGAATTCACCCCTCCACTTT. Translation: CASSQGTGMNSPLHF.

The chain combines TRBV10-3 with TRBJ1-5, with TRBD1 as a possible D gene (5 bases). The CDR3 spans 14 residues. Per germline, CDR1 ENHRY and CDR2 SYGVKD. The germline V and J ends were trimmed by 9 bases and 0 bases, with 12 bases remaining between them. The CDR3: CAIGTGYSNQPQHF. As DNA, the CDR3 is TGTGCCATTGGGACCGGCTATAGCAATCAGCCCCAGCATTTT.

The chain has TRBV11-3 and TRBJ2-5; TRBD2 matches 7 bases. The germline gives CDR1 SGHNT, CDR2 YENEEA. The CDR3 loop spans 17 amino acids. Trimming took 5 bases from V and 0 from J; bases not matched to a gene: 12. Here the CDR3 DNA reads TGTGCCAGCAGCCCCGGCGCGGCTAGCGGCTACCAAGAGACCCAGTACTTC. Translated, it gives CASSPGAASGYQETQYF.